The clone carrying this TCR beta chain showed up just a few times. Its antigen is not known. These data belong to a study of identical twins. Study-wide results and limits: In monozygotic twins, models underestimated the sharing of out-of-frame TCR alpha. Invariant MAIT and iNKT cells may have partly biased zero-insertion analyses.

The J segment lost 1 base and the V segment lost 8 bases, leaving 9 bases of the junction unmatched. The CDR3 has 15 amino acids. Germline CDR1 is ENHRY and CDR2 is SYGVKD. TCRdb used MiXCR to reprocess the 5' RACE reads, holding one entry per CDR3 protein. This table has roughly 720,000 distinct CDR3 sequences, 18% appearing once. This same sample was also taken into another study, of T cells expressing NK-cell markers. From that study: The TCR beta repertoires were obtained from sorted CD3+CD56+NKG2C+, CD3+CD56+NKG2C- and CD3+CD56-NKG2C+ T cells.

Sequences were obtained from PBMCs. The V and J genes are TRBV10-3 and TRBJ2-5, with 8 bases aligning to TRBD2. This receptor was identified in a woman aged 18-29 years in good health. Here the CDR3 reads CAIRGGRNLQETQYF. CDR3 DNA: TGTGCCATCCGTGGCGGGAGGAACCTCCAAGAGACCCAGTACTTC.